This record concerns one T cell receptor (beta chain) sequence. Sequencing used immunoSEQ multiplex PCR; TCRdb keeps in-frame clones, though not all of them. Among fewer than 150,000 clones listed, 93% were seen once. The data are from a study of T cell responses to AZD1222 COVID-19 vaccine. Study background: Both about-4-week and about-12-week second-dose recipients were combined.

Germline-derived CDR1 and CDR2 are GTSNPN and SVGIG (reference sequence). V gave up 1 base and J gave up 0 bases; unmatched junction bases: 11. The CDR3 totals 18 residues. The TCR sequence derives from an adult in good health. The chain combines TRBV30 with TRBJ1-5; 8 bases align to TRBD1. The sample in question was peripheral blood, obtained on day 0 of AZD1222 vaccination. CDR3 sequence reads: CAWSDRDRLIYSNQPQHF. CDR3 coding DNA: TGTGCCTGGAGTGACCGGGACAGGTTAATATATAGCAATCAGCCCCAGCATTTT.